This TCR beta chain comes out of a study of T cell responses to AZD1222 COVID-19 vaccine. General study results and limits: Reportedly, nearly half the spike-specific TCRs target unmutated variant regions. Vaccine-associated CD4 TCRs spanned spike, dominant at 160-218 and 743-854.

The data were produced by immunoSEQ multiplex PCR, yet TCRdb's version contains in-frame clones alone and is incomplete. Found here are roughly 75,000 clones, roughly 91% of them singletons; the top ten hold roughly 18%. Looked up from germline, CDR1 is SGHTA and CDR2 is FQGNSA. V was clipped by 4 bases and J by 0 bases, with 16 bases between them. The CDR3 contains 17 residues. Concerning this clone itself: The antigen remains undetermined.

Analysis merged second doses at about 4 or about 12 weeks. The receptor was isolated from an adult who received the AZD1222 COVID-19 vaccine. The rearrangement joins TRBV7-2 to TRBJ1-3; D gene ambiguous. The source material was peripheral blood, sampled 28 days after the second AZD1222 dose. CDR3 protein: CASSSGLTGFSGNTIYF. Written as DNA, the CDR3 is TGTGCCAGCAGCTCAGGACTCACCGGGTTCTCTGGAAACACCATATATTTT.